This entry lists 27 T cell receptor beta chains sequenced from one sample in a study of CD8+ T cells in alopecia areata. Treatment here: oral pan-JAK inhibitor, 5-10 mg twice daily. TCR sequencing used cDNA made by reverse transcription of extracted RNA. The data were produced by immunoSEQ multiplex PCR, yet TCRdb's version contains in-frame clones alone and is incomplete. Of about 200,000 clones listed, less than 65% are singletons. This specimen consisted of CD4+ T cells sorted from blood, obtained at week 24, from a patient treated with tofacitinib. The source of these receptors is a human donor with alopecia areata.

V and J are TRBV30 and TRBJ2-2, with 7 bases that match TRBD2. CDR3 length equals 14 residues. Germline V lookup: CDR1 GTSNPN, CDR2 SVGIG (reference sequence). V was clipped by 0 bases and J by 7 bases; unmatched bases: 5. In DNA, the CDR3 is TGTGCCTGGAGTGTTGGGGACTATGGCGGGGAGCTGTTTTTT. As protein: CAWSVGDYGGELFF.

This clone was seen a single time. The chain recombines TRBV9 with TRBJ1-4; D gene ambiguous. The germline V gene has CDR1 SGDLS and CDR2 YYNGEE. CDR3 length: 14 amino acids. V gave up 7 bases and J gave up 6 bases, with 16 bases separating them. CDR3 sequence reads: CASGDGSLDEKLFF. The CDR3 region has the DNA TGTGCCAGCGGAGACGGGAGCCTCGATGAAAAACTGTTTTTT.

The J gene is TRBJ1-1, the V gene TRBV29-1; D uncertain. The CDR3 consists of 13 residues. V was pared by 6 bases and J by 3 bases, with 14 bases between. Germline V gene lookup returns CDR1 SQVTM and CDR2 ANQGSEA. CDR3 loop: CSVLSVVDTEAFF. The CDR3 coding sequence is TGCAGCGTACTAAGTGTAGTGGACACTGAAGCTTTCTTT.

This clone was detected only a few times. The genes are TRBV2 and TRBJ2-7; D is ambiguous. From germline, CDR1 is SNHLY and CDR2 FYNNEI. The CDR3 runs 11 residues. Trimming took off 8 bases at V and 6 bases at J, with 11 bases between the two ends. CDR3 in amino acids: CASEALGEQYF. CDR3 nucleotides: TGTGCCAGCGAGGCCTTGGGCGAGCAGTACTTC.

The DNA for the CDR3 is TGTGCCAGCAGTTGGACAGGGGAAGAGACCCAGTACTTC. Amino acids: CASSWTGEETQYF. The rearrangement uses TRBV2 and TRBJ2-5, with 9 bases aligning to TRBD1. The CDR3 extends over 13 amino acids. The germline gives CDR1 SNHLY, CDR2 FYNNEI. V lost 5 bases and J lost 3; bases outside the gene matches: 1.

V usage is TRBV4-1 and J usage is TRBJ2-3, with D perhaps TRBD1 or TRBD2 (5 bases each). This CDR3 contains 13 residues. With 3 bases removed from V and 6 bases from J, the gap between germline ends came to 10 bases. Germline CDR1 reads MGHRA; CDR2 reads YSYEKL. CDR3 loop: CASSQPWGDTQYF. DNA of the CDR3: TGCGCCAGCAGCCAGCCCTGGGGGGATACGCAGTATTTT.

J is TRBJ2-2 and V is TRBV5-1; 9 bases agree with TRBD1. The CDR3 extends over 16 amino acids. The germline V gene encodes CDR1 SGHRS and CDR2 YFSETQ. J gave up 7 bases and V 4 bases, and 11 bases lay outside the gene matches. The CDR3 is CASSKTLQGAVGELFF. As DNA, the CDR3 is TGCGCCAGCAGCAAAACCCTACAGGGGGCCGTCGGGGAGCTGTTTTTT.

This clone was found once. This chain joins TRBV7-2 and TRBJ1-2, with 10 bases identical to TRBD1. The germline V gene has CDR1 SGHTA and CDR2 FQGNSA. The junction had 7 bases not matched to a gene; V was cut back by 5 bases and J by 7 bases. This CDR3 has 14 amino acids. CDR3 DNA sequence: TGTGCCAGCAGCGCTCGGACAGGGGGTTCTGGCTACACCTTC. Its translation is CASSARTGGSGYTF.

This clone was detected a few times. The J gene is TRBJ1-2, the V gene TRBV4-3, with TRBD1 matching over 7 bases. This CDR3 has 14 amino acids. V lost 0 bases and J lost 4; bases outside the gene matches: 2. Germline V gene lookup returns CDR1 LGHNA and CDR2 YSLEER. The CDR3 here is CASSQDRGAYGYTF. The CDR3 region has the DNA TGCGCCAGCAGCCAAGACAGGGGGGCCTATGGCTACACCTTC.

The chain joins TRBV30 to TRBJ1-5; D remains unclear. The CDR3 loop spans 14 amino acids. V shed 1 base and J shed 3 bases, with 10 bases lying between them. Germline V gene lookup returns CDR1 GTSNPN and CDR2 SVGIG (reference sequence). The CDR3 loop is CAWSDSGYNQPQHF. CDR3 bases: TGTGCCTGGAGTGACAGCGGATACAATCAGCCCCAGCATTTT.

The V gene is TRBV11-2, the J gene TRBJ1-6; D not resolved. V was clipped by 5 bases and J by 8 bases, with 13 bases between them. Germline V gives CDR1 SGHAT, CDR2 FQNNGV. There are 14 residues in the CDR3. CDR3 residues: CASSLGIGDSPLHF. CDR3 sequence (DNA): TGTGCCAGCAGCCTGGGTATCGGTGATTCACCCCTCCACTTT.

This clone was detected a few times. V is TRBV7-8 and J is TRBJ2-3; 7 bases line up with TRBD1. The CDR3 totals 17 residues. Trimming took 5 bases from V and 0 from J; bases not matched to a gene: 11. Germline values: CDR1 SGHVS, CDR2 FQNEAQ. The CDR3 sequence: CASSARPTGASTDTQYF. DNA of the CDR3: TGTGCCAGCAGCGCCCGACCTACAGGGGCTAGCACAGATACGCAGTATTTT.

The chain couples TRBV7-8 to TRBJ1-2, with 9 bases matching TRBD1. Germline V gives CDR1 SGHVS, CDR2 FQNEAQ. V gave up 1 base and J gave up 7 bases; unmatched junction bases: 10. The CDR3 runs to 16 residues. The CDR3 nucleotides are TGTGCCAGCAGCTTAGTGGACAGGGGAGGGATTGGTGGCTACACCTTC. It yields the protein CASSLVDRGGIGGYTF.

The chain couples TRBV29-1 to TRBJ1-1, with TRBD1 as a possible D gene (6 bases). V was shortened by 3 bases and J by 4 bases, with 12 bases between the two germline ends. Germline-derived CDR1 and CDR2 are SQVTM and ANQGSEA. This CDR3 is built from 13 residues. The CDR3 sequence: CSVDQGLSTEAFF. The CDR3 nucleotides are TGCAGCGTTGATCAGGGGTTATCCACTGAAGCTTTCTTT. The full variable domain, with the rest looked up from reference TRBV29-1 and TRBJ1-1, is SAVISQKPSRDICQRGTSLTIQCQVDSQVTMMFWYRQQPGQSLTLIATANQGSEATYESGFVIDKFPISRPNLTFSTLTVSNMSPEDSSIYLCSVDQGLSTEAFFGQGTRLTVV.

V gene TRBV7-8 combines with J gene TRBJ2-5, with no clear D. V lost 2 bases and J lost 7, with 14 bases in between. Per germline, CDR1 SGHVS and CDR2 FQNEAQ. The CDR3 has 14 residues. The CDR3 bases are TGTGCCAGCAGCTTACATGCCAGGCACCGGACCCAGTACTTC. Its translation: CASSLHARHRTQYF.

This clone was seen more than once but under ten times. This chain uses TRBV7-9 with TRBJ1-6; unclear D gene. CDR1 is SEHNR, CDR2 FQNEAQ, per germline (reference sequence). The V end lost 5 bases, the J end lost 4 bases, and 3 bases lay between the germline ends. The CDR3 totals 12 residues. CDR3 region: CASSVYNSPLHF. The CDR3 DNA sequence: TGTGCCAGCAGCGTTTATAATTCACCCCTCCACTTT.

V is TRBV4-3 and J is TRBJ2-2; 12 bases line up with TRBD2. V lost 4 bases, J lost 3 bases, and 3 bases stayed unmatched. Germline V gives CDR1 LGHNA, CDR2 YSLEER. This CDR3 is 16 amino acids long. This CDR3 reads CASSPSGGAYTGELFF. For the CDR3, the DNA is TGCGCCAGCAGCCCTAGCGGGGGGGCTTACACCGGGGAGCTGTTTTTT.

V is TRBV7-9 and J is TRBJ2-7, with TRBD1 identical over 7 bases. Germline CDR1 is SEHNR and CDR2 is FQNEAQ (reference sequence). CDR3 length: 13 residues. V lost 5 bases and J lost 3; bases outside the gene matches: 4. The CDR3 sequence is CASSPGQVYEQYF. CDR3 coding DNA: TGTGCCAGCAGCCCCGGACAGGTCTACGAGCAGTACTTC.

Details on this clone: This sample includes further DNA sequences coding for the same CDR3. The chain couples TRBV29-1 to TRBJ2-2; a possible D gene is TRBD2 (5 bases). Trimming cost V 4 bases and J 5 bases, with 11 bases left between them. Per the germline V gene, CDR1 is SQVTM and CDR2 is ANQGSEA. The CDR3 extends over 13 amino acids. The CDR3 DNA reads TGCAGCGTTGGGACTCTCGGGACCGGGGAGCTGTTTTTT. Amino acids: CSVGTLGTGELFF.

The chain recombines TRBV27 with TRBJ2-1; 10 bases are shared with TRBD1. Germline CDR1 is MNHEY and CDR2 is SMNVEV (reference sequence). The length of the CDR3 is 15 residues. The V and J ends lost 4 bases and 3 bases, in that order; junction bases with no gene match: 3. CDR3 loop: CASSSDRGNYNEQFF. DNA for the CDR3: TGTGCCAGCAGTTCGGACAGGGGGAACTACAATGAGCAGTTCTTC.

V is TRBV30 and J is TRBJ2-5; 7 nucleotides agree with TRBD1. The trim removed 8 bases at V and 1 base at J, leaving 7 bases unmatched. In germline, CDR1 is GTSNPN, CDR2 SVGIG (reference sequence). This CDR3 is 13 amino acids long. The CDR3, as DNA: TGTGCCGGAGGAAGGGACAGCCAAGAGACCCAGTACTTC. Translated, it gives CAGGRDSQETQYF.

In regard to this clone: This sample includes further DNA sequences coding for the same CDR3. V is TRBV29-1 and J is TRBJ1-1, with D possibly TRBD1 on 6 matching bases. Germline V gives CDR1 SQVTM, CDR2 ANQGSEA. Trimming removed 7 bases at V and 0 bases at J, with 9 bases between. The CDR3 extends over 12 amino acids. The CDR3 DNA sequence: TGCAGCGCCCGGACAGTGAACACTGAAGCTTTCTTT. Translation: CSARTVNTEAFF.

The chain employs TRBV7-2 and TRBJ1-1; D may be TRBD1 (6 bases). The CDR3 is 13 residues long. CDR1 is SGHTA, CDR2 FQGNSA, per germline. V was shortened by 2 bases and J by 6 bases, with 10 bases between the two germline ends. The chain's CDR3 is CASSLQGLAEAFF. The CDR3 nucleotides are TGTGCCAGCAGCTTACAGGGGCTCGCTGAAGCTTTCTTT.

CDR3 amino acids: CASIGTGNMNEQFF. CDR3 DNA sequence: TGTGCCAGCATCGGGACAGGGAATATGAATGAGCAGTTCTTC. V and J are TRBV2 and TRBJ2-1; 9 positions match TRBD1. The CDR3 consists of 14 residues. J gave up 7 bases and V 7 bases, and 8 bases lay outside the gene matches. Germline CDR1 is SNHLY and CDR2 is FYNNEI.

The chain has TRBV29-1 and TRBJ2-1; D is perhaps TRBD1 (6 bases). The CDR3 has 14 amino acids. The germline CDR1 and CDR2 sequences are SQVTM and ANQGSEA. V was pared by 6 bases and J by 2 bases, with 14 bases between. The CDR3 coding sequence is TGCAGCGTCAAACTAGGGGGTCCCTACAATGAGCAGTTCTTC. It encodes CSVKLGGPYNEQFF.

This sequence joins TRBV27 and TRBJ2-7; no firm D call. This CDR3 has 14 amino acids. V lost 3 bases and J 2 bases, leaving 11 bases between the germline ends. Germline-derived CDR1 and CDR2 are MNHEY and SMNVEV (reference sequence). The CDR3 here is CASSLVGSTYEQYF. CDR3 coding DNA: TGTGCCAGCAGTTTGGTCGGCAGCACCTACGAGCAGTACTTC.

This clone has a single count. The J gene is TRBJ2-3, the V gene TRBV5-6; perhaps D is TRBD1 or TRBD2 (5 bases each). Germline lookup yields CDR1 SGHDT and CDR2 YYEEEE. The V and J ends lost 3 bases and 4 bases respectively, with 12 bases between them. CDR3 length equals 14 residues. This CDR3 reads CASSYGARPDTQYF. The CDR3 DNA reads TGTGCCAGCAGCTACGGGGCCCGACCAGATACGCAGTATTTT.